The 12 T cell receptor beta chains below come from one sample, sequenced in a study of OX40 agonist ivuxolimab in advanced cancers. Produced via immunoSEQ multiplex PCR; TCRdb's table is partial and in-frame only. This sample yields 60,000 to 70,000 clones, of which about 80% are seen a single time; 5.5% belongs to the top ten. The sequencing used CD4+ or CD8+ T cells sorted from blood, collected in a trial of the OX40 agonist ivuxolimab. Every receptor here comes from an adult with an advanced solid tumor such as melanoma, head and neck, liver or kidney cancer.

The V and J genes are TRBV28 and TRBJ1-1, with D maybe TRBD1 (6 bases). The CDR3 contains 12 residues. Germline-derived CDR1 and CDR2 are MDHEN and SYDVKM. The CDR3 loop reads CASTGLNTEAFF. The CDR3 DNA follows: TGTGCTTCTACAGGGCTGAACACTGAAGCTTTCTTT. Looking up the rest from reference TRBV28 and TRBJ1-1 gives the full variable domain: DVKVTQSSRYLVKRTGEKVFLECVQDMDHENMFWYRQDPGLGLRLIYFSYDVKMKEKGDIPEGYSVSREKKERFSLILESASTNQTSMYLCASTGLNTEAFFGQGTRLTVV.

This sequence joins TRBV28 and TRBJ2-5; 11 bases map to TRBD2. In germline, CDR1 is MDHEN, CDR2 SYDVKM. The V and J ends lost 5 bases and 1 base, in that order; junction bases with no gene match: 6. The CDR3 sequence is 16 residues long. The CDR3 region is CASSGTGLAGQETQYF. The DNA of the CDR3 is TGTGCCAGCAGTGGCACTGGACTAGCGGGCCAAGAGACCCAGTACTTC.

This chain connects TRBV27 to TRBJ2-7; no clear D gene. The CDR3 totals 17 residues. Trimming left V 3 bases short and J 3 bases short, with 21 bases between. CDR1 and CDR2 (germline): MNHEY, SMNVEV (reference sequence). The CDR3 loop reads CASSFPPHRTANYEQYF. CDR3 bases: TGTGCCAGCAGTTTCCCCCCCCACAGAACAGCTAACTACGAGCAGTACTTC.

The CDR3 DNA reads TGTGCCAGCGACAGGGGTGGAAATGAAAAACTGTTTTTT. Its translation: CASDRGGNEKLFF. The chain is built from TRBV6-5 and TRBJ1-4; 8 bases map to TRBD1. CDR1 is MNHEY and CDR2 is SVGAGI in the germline V gene. The CDR3 consists of 13 residues. Trimming cost V 8 bases and J 5 bases; bases outside gene matches: 4.

The chain couples TRBV2 to TRBJ2-2; D is uncertain. Germline V gene lookup returns CDR1 SNHLY and CDR2 FYNNEI. The CDR3 extends over 14 amino acids. Trimming removed 6 bases from V and 4 bases from J, with 12 bases in between. The CDR3 is CASRPGQRTGELFF. CDR3 coding DNA: TGTGCCAGCAGACCGGGTCAACGCACCGGGGAGCTGTTTTTT.

This clone was detected only once. V gene TRBV5-6 combines with J gene TRBJ2-1; 8 bases align to TRBD1. The CDR3 is made up of 15 amino acids. The V gene's germline CDR1 is SGHDT and CDR2 YYEEEE. J lost 1 base, V lost 4 bases, and 4 bases had no gene match. The CDR3 loop reads CASSTGQGSYNEQFF. For the CDR3, the DNA is TGTGCCAGCAGCACCGGACAGGGATCCTACAATGAGCAGTTCTTC.

The chain links TRBV13 to TRBJ1-5, with D possibly being TRBD1 (5 bases). Germline V gives CDR1 PRHDT, CDR2 FYEKMQ (reference sequence). V was shortened by 5 bases and J by 1 base, with 9 bases between the two germline ends. This CDR3 has 14 amino acids. The CDR3 region is CASSPGRSNQPQHF. The CDR3 region has the DNA TGTGCCAGCAGCCCGGGACGGAGCAATCAGCCCCAGCATTTT.

This clone was found a few times. This chain connects TRBV9 to TRBJ1-1, with 7 bases lining up with TRBD1. The CDR3 loop spans 14 amino acids. Germline CDR1 reads SGDLS; CDR2 reads YYNGEE. The V and J ends lost 4 bases and 7 bases, in that order; junction bases with no gene match: 10. DNA of the CDR3: TGTGCCAGCAGCCCTACAGGGGTGGAAGTTGAAGCTTTCTTT. Amino acid sequence: CASSPTGVEVEAFF.

The V and J genes are TRBV5-1 and TRBJ2-4; D not certain. This CDR3 spans 17 amino acids. Germline-derived CDR1 and CDR2 are SGHRS and YFSETQ. Trimming removed 0 bases from V and 6 bases from J, with 19 bases in between. In DNA form, the CDR3 reads TGCGCCAGCAGCTTGGAGTCGTACCCTGGACCGGGAAACATTCAGTACTTC. It translates to CASSLESYPGPGNIQYF.

V is TRBV19 and J is TRBJ1-2; 9 bases line up with TRBD1. Germline V gene sequence: CDR1 LNHDA, CDR2 SQIVND (reference sequence). This CDR3 is 13 amino acids long. V shed 3 bases, J shed 8 bases, and the junction held 4 bases outside the gene matches. The CDR3, as DNA: TGTGCCAGTAGTATCTGGGACAGGGACGGCTACACCTTC. Translated, it gives CASSIWDRDGYTF. Full variable domain (remainder filled in from reference TRBV19 and TRBJ1-2): DGGITQSPKYLFRKEGQNVTLSCEQNLNHDAMYWYRQDPGQGLRLIYYSQIVNDFQKGDIAEGYSVSREKKESFPLTVTSAQKNPTAFYLCASSIWDRDGYTFGSGTRLTVV.

V gene TRBV4-3 combines with J gene TRBJ2-1; D possibly corresponds to TRBD2 (5 bases). Germline CDR1 reads LGHNA; CDR2 reads YSLEER. V lost 0 bases, J lost 1 base, and 7 bases lay in between. The CDR3 has 15 residues. CDR3 nucleotide sequence: TGCGCCAGCAGCCAAGATGAGCGGTCCTACAATGAGCAGTTCTTC. It codes for CASSQDERSYNEQFF.

V is TRBV2 and J is TRBJ2-7; 8 bases align to TRBD1. V shed 7 bases and J 0 bases; nucleotides not matched to a gene: 5. The CDR3 contains 14 residues. The germline V gene encodes CDR1 SNHLY and CDR2 FYNNEI. The CDR3 sequence: CASNRDRSSYEQYF. In DNA form, the CDR3 reads TGTGCCAGCAACCGGGACAGGAGCTCCTACGAGCAGTACTTC.